A single sample is the source of the 2 T cell receptor beta chains below, sequenced in a study of blood T cell repertoires in COVID-19 (dated by TCRdb to 2019 to 2021). Receptor amplification or capture employed the immunoSEQ multiplex PCR assay. TCRdb provides this immuneACCESS table in a form limited to in-frame rearrangements. Some clones are lacking; in checked studies, under half of them reflect an unresolved V gene, and why the rest are absent is not known. The table for this sample lists roughly 91,000 clones; 60% to 85% of them were counted only once. Clones ranked in the top ten supply approximately 6.8% of the sample. Sample: peripheral blood. These receptors all come from an older man with acute or convalescent COVID-19.

This chain connects TRBV4-1 to TRBJ2-3; 9 positions match TRBD2. The germline V gene has CDR1 MGHRA and CDR2 YSYEKL. With V trimmed by 1 base and J by 2 bases, 4 bases remained unmatched. The CDR3 contains 16 residues. In DNA, the CDR3 is TGCGCCAGCAGCCAAGTCGAGCGGGAGGCCACAGATACGCAGTATTTT. As protein: CASSQVEREATDTQYF.

The genes are TRBV28 and TRBJ2-5; possible D gene TRBD1, 5 bases. The CDR3 runs 16 residues. The V end was cut by 3 bases, the J end by 5 bases, with 19 bases between. Germline-derived CDR1 and CDR2 are MDHEN and SYDVKM. In DNA form, the CDR3 reads TGTGCCAGCAGTTTCCGCACGGCAGGGTTTGAGGAGACCCAGTACTTC. Protein product: CASSFRTAGFEETQYF.